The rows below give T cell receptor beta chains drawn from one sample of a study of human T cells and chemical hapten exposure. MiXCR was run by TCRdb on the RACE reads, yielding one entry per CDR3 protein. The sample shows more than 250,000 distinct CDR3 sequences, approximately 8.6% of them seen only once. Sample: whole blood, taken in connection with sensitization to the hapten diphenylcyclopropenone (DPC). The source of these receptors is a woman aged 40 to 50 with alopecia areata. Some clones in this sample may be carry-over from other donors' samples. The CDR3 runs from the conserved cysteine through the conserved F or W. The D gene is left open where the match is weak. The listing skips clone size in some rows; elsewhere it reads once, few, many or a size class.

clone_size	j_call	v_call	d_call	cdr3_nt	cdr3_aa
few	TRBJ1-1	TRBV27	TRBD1	TGTGCCAGCAGTCAAGCAGGGGGGGGCACTGAAGCTTTCTTT	CASSQAGGGTEAFF
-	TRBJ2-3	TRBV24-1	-	TGTGCCACCAGCGCCGCCGATACGCAGTATTTT	CATSAADTQYF
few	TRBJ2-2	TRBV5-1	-	TGCGCCAGCAGCCAGGACGCCGCGAACACCGGGGAGCTGTTTTTT	CASSQDAANTGELFF
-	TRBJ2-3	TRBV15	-	TGTGCCACCAGCAGAGATCAGGATACGCAGTATTTT	CATSRDQDTQYF
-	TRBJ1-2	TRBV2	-	TGTGCCAGCACCCGGGCCCCGAACTTCTATGGCTACACCTTC	CASTRAPNFYGYTF
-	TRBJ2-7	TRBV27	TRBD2	TGTGCCAGCATCCCCGGGGGGGGCTCCTACGAGCAGTACTTC	CASIPGGGSYEQYF
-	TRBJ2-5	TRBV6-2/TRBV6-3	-	TGTGCCAGCAGTTACGGAGGCCCTGAGGACTTC	CASSYGGPEDF
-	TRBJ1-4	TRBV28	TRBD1	TGTGCCAGCAGTTTAGTCGGGACAGGGAATGAAAAACTGTTTTTT	CASSLVGTGNEKLFF
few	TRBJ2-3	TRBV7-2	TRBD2	TGTGCCAGCAGCCGAGGGACTAGCGTGAGCACAGATACGCAGTATTTT	CASSRGTSVSTDTQYF
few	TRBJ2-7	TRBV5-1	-	TGCGCCAGCAGCGGGTCAGGGGTGGCCTACGAGCAGTACTTC	CASSGSGVAYEQYF